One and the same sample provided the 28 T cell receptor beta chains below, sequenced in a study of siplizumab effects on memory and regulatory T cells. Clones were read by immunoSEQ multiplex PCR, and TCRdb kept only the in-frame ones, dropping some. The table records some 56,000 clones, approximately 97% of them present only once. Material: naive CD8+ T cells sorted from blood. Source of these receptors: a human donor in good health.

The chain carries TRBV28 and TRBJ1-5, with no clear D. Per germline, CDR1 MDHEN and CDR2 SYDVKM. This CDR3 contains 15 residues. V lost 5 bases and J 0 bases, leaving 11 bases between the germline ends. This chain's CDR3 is CASSKDFYSNQPQHF. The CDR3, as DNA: TGTGCCAGCAGTAAGGACTTTTATAGCAATCAGCCCCAGCATTTT.

As DNA, the CDR3 is TGTGCCAGCAGCGTAGGCGGGAGGGCCGACAACGAGCAGTACTTC. It yields the protein CASSVGGRADNEQYF. This sequence joins TRBV9 and TRBJ2-7, with 9 bases lining up with TRBD2. Germline assignment: CDR1 SGDLS and CDR2 YYNGEE. The V and J ends lost 0 bases and 5 bases, in that order; junction bases with no gene match: 6. CDR3 length equals 15 residues.

The CDR3 loop reads CASRLQGMNTEAFF. CDR3 coding DNA: TGTGCCAGCAGGCTACAGGGAATGAACACTGAAGCTTTCTTT. J is TRBJ1-1 and V is TRBV7-9; tentative D call: TRBD1 (6 bases). The CDR3 is 14 amino acids. CDR1 is SEHNR, CDR2 FQNEAQ, per germline (reference sequence). Trimming took 6 bases from V and 0 from J, leaving 11 bases between them.

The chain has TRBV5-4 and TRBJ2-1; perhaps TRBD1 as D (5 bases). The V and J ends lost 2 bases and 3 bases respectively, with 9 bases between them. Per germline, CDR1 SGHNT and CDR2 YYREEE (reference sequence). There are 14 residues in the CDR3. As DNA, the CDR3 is TGTGCCAGCAGCTTCCTAGGGGACTACAATGAGCAGTTCTTC. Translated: CASSFLGDYNEQFF.

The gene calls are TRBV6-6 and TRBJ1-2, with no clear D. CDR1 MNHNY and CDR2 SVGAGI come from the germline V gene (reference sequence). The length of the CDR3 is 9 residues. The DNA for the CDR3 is TGTGCTTTTAACTATGGCTACACCTTC. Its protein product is CAFNYGYTF.

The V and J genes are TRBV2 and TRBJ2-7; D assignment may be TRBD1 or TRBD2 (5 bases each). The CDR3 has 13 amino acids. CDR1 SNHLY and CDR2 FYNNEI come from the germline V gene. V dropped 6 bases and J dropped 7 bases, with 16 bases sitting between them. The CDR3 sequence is CASRPGTSLEQYF. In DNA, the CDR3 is TGTGCCAGCAGACCCGGGACGAGCCTGGAGCAGTACTTC.

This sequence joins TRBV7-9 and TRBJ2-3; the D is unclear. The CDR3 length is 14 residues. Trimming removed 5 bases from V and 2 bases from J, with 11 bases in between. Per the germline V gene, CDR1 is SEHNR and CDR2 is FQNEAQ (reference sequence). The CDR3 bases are TGTGCCAGCAGCCCCCCCACCGTCACAGATACGCAGTATTTT. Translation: CASSPPTVTDTQYF.

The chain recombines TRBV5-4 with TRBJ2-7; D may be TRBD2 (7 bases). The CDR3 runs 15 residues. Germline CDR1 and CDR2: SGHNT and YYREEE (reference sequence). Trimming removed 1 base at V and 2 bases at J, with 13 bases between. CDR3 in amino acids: CASSLFEGGTYEQYF. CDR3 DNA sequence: TGTGCCAGCAGCTTGTTTGAGGGGGGGACCTACGAGCAGTACTTC.

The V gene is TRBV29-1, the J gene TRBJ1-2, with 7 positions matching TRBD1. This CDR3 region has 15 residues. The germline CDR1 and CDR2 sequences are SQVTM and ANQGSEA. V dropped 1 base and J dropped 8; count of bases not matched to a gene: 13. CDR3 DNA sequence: TGCAGCGTTGAAGCGGCTCAGGCAGGGGGGAACGGCTACACCTTC. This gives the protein CSVEAAQAGGNGYTF.

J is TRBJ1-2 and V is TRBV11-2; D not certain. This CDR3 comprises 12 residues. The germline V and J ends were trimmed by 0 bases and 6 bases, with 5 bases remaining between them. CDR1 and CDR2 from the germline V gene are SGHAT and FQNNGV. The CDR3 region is CASSLEGNGYTF. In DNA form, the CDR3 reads TGTGCCAGCAGCTTAGAGGGCAATGGCTACACCTTC.

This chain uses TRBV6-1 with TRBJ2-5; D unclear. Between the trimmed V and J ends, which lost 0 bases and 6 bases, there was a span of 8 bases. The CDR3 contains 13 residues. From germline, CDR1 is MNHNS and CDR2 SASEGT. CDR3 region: CASSEALPQTQYF. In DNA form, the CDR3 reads TGTGCCAGCAGTGAAGCCTTACCGCAGACCCAGTACTTC.

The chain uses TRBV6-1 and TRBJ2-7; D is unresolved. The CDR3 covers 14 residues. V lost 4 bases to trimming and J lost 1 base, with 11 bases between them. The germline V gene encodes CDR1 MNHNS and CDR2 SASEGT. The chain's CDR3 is CASSAVGLSYEQYF. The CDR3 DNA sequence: TGTGCCAGCAGTGCCGTCGGGCTATCCTACGAGCAGTACTTC.

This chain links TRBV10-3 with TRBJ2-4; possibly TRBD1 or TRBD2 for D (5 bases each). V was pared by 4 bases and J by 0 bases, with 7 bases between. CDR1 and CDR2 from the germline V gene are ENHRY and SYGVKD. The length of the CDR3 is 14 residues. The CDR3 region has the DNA TGTGCCATCAGTGGGGACCTAGCCAAAAACATTCAGTACTTC. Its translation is CAISGDLAKNIQYF.

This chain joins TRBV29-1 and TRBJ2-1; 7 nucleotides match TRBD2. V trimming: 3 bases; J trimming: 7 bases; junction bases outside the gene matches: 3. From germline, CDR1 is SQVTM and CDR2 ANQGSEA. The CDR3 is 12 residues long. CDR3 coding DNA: TGCAGCGTTGACGCACTAGCGAATGAGCAGTTCTTC. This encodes CSVDALANEQFF.

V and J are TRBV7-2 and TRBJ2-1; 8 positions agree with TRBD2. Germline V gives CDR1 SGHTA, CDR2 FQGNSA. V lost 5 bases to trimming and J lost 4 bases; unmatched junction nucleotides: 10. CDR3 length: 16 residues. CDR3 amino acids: CASSAGGGLGYNEQFF. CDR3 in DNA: TGTGCCAGCAGCGCGGGCGGGGGGCTGGGGTACAATGAGCAGTTCTTC.

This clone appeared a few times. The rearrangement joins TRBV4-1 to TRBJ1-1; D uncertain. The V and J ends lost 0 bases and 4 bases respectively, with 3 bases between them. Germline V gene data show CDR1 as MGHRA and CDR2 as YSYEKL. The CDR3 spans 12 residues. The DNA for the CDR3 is TGCGCCAGCAGCCAAGATGGCACTGAAGCTTTCTTT. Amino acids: CASSQDGTEAFF.

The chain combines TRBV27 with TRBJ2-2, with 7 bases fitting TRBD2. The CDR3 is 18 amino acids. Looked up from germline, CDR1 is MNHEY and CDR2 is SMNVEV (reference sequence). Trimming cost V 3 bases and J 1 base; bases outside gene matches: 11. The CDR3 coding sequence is TGTGCCAGCAGTTTTTTTCTAGGGGAGGGAGGGAACACCGGGGAGCTGTTTTTT. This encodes CASSFFLGEGGNTGELFF.

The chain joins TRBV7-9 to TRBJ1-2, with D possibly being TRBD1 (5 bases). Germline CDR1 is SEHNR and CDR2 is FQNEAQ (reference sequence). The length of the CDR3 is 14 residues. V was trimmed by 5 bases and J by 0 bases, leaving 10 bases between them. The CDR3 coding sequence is TGTGCCAGCAGCCCAGGGTCCTCTAACTATGGCTACACCTTC. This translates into CASSPGSSNYGYTF.

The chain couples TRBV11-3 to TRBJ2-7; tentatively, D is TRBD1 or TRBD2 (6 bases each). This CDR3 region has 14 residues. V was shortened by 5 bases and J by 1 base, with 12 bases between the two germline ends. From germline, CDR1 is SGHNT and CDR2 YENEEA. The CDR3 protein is CASSRPGASYEQYF. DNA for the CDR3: TGTGCCAGCAGCCGCCCGGGGGCATCCTACGAGCAGTACTTC.

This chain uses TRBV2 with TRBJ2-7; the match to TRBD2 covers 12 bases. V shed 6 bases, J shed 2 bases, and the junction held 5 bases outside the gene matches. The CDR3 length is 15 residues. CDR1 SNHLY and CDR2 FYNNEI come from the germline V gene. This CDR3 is CASRGTSGLAYEQYF. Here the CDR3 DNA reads TGTGCCAGCAGGGGGACTAGCGGGTTAGCCTACGAGCAGTACTTC.

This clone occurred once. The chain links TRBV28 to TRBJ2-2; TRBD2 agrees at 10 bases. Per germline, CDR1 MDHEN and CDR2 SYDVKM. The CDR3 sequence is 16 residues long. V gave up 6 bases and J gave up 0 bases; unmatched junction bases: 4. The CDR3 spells CASSPLAGANTGELFF. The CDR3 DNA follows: TGTGCCAGCAGCCCGCTAGCGGGGGCGAACACCGGGGAGCTGTTTTTT.

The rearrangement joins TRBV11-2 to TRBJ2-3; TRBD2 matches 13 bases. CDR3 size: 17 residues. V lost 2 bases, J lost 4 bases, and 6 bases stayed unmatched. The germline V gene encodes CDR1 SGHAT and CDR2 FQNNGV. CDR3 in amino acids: CASSLTGLAGVSDTQYF. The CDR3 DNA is TGTGCCAGCAGCTTAACCGGACTAGCGGGAGTTTCAGATACGCAGTATTTT. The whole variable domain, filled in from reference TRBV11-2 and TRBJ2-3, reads EAGVAQSPRYKIIEKRQSVAFWCNPISGHATLYWYQQILGQGPKLLIQFQNNGVVDDSQLPKDRFSAERLKGVDSTLKIQPAKLEDSAVYLCASSLTGLAGVSDTQYFGPGTRLTVL.

This CDR3 reads CASSQDHASGDEQYF. The CDR3 nucleotides read TGCGCCAGCAGCCAAGATCATGCCAGCGGGGACGAGCAGTACTTC. The chain recombines TRBV4-3 with TRBJ2-7; TRBD2 aligns across 7 bases. J gave up 5 bases and V 0 bases, and 7 bases lay outside the gene matches. This CDR3 has 15 residues. Germline CDR1 and CDR2: LGHNA and YSLEER.

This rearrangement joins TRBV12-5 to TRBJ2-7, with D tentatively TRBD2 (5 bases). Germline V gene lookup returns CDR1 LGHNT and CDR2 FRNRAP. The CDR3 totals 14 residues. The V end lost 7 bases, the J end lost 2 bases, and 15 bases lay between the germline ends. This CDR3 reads CASAGESWAYEQYF. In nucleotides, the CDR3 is TGTGCTAGTGCCGGGGAGTCCTGGGCCTACGAGCAGTACTTC. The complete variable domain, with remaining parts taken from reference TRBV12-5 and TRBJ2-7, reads DARVTQTPRHKVTEMGQEVTMRCQPILGHNTVFWYRQTMMQGLELLAYFRNRAPLDDSGMPKDRFSAEMPDATLATLKIQPSEPRDSAVYFCASAGESWAYEQYFGPGTRLTVT.

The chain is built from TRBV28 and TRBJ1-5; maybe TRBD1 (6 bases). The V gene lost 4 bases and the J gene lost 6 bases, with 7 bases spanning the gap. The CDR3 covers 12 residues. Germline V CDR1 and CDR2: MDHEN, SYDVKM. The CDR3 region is CASSSQGQPQHF. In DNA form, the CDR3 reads TGTGCCAGCAGTTCACAGGGTCAGCCCCAGCATTTT.

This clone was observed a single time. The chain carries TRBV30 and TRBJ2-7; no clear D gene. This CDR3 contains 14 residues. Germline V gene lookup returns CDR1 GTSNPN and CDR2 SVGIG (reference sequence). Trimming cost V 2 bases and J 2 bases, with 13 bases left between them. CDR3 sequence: CAWSRKGGTYEQYF. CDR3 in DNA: TGTGCCTGGAGTCGTAAGGGTGGCACCTACGAGCAGTACTTC.

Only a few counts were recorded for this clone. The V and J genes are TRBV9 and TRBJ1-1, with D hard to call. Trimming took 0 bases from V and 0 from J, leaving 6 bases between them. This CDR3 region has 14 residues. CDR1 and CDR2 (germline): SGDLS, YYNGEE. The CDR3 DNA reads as TGTGCCAGCAGCGTAGAAGTTATGAACACTGAAGCTTTCTTT. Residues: CASSVEVMNTEAFF.

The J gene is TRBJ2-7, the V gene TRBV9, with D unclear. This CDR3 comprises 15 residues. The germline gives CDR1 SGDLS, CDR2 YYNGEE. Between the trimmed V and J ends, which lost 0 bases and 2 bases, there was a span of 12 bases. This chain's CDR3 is CASSVASKPTYEQYF. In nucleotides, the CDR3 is TGTGCCAGCAGCGTAGCCTCCAAGCCTACCTACGAGCAGTACTTC.